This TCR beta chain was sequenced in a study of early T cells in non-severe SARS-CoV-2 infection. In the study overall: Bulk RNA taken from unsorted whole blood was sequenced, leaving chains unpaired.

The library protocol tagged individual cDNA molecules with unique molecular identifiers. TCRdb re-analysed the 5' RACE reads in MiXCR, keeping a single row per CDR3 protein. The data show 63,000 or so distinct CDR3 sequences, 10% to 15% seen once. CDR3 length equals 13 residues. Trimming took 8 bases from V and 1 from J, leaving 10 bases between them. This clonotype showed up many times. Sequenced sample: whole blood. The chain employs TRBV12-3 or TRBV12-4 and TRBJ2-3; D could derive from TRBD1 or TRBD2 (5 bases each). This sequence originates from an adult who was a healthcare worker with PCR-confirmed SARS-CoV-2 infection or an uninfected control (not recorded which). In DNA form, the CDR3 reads TGTGCCAGCTCACGGGACCGCACAGATACGCAGTATTTT. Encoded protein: CASSRDRTDTQYF.